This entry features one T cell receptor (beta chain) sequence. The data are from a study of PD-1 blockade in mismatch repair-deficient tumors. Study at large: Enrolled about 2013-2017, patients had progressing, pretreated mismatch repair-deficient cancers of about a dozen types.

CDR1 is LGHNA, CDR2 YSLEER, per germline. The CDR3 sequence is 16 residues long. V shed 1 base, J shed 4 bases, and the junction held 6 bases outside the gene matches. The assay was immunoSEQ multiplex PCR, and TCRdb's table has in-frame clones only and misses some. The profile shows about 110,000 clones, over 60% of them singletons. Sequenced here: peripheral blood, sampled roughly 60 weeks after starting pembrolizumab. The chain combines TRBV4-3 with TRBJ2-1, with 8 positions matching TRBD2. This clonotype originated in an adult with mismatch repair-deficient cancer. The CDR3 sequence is CASSQGSGGRYNEQFF. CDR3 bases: TGCGCCAGCAGCCAAGGGAGCGGGGGAAGGTACAATGAGCAGTTCTTC.